The 2 T cell receptor beta chains given below trace back to one sample, sequenced in a study of blood T cell repertoires in COVID-19. Libraries were prepared by immunoSEQ multiplex PCR; TCRdb keeps only in-frame clonotypes and omits some of them. The table includes about 350,000 clones, over 85% detected once. The sequencing sample was made of peripheral blood. The receptors derive from a woman between 55 and 75 years old with COVID-19, enrolled during active disease.

This chain connects TRBV12-3 or TRBV12-4 to TRBJ2-7; maybe TRBD1 (6 bases). The CDR3 length is 13 residues. The ends were cut back, 6 bases at V and 2 bases at J, with 11 bases in the middle. CDR3 sequence reads: CASRGGQPYEQYF. DNA of the CDR3: TGTGCCAGCAGGGGTGGACAGCCCTACGAGCAGTACTTC.

The chain couples TRBV10-3 to TRBJ2-7, with D tentatively TRBD1 (6 bases). Trimming removed 7 bases from V and 4 bases from J, with 17 bases in between. This CDR3 contains 14 residues. Germline CDR1 and CDR2: ENHRY and SYGVKD. The CDR3 here is CAIKRDRPSYEQYF. The DNA for the CDR3 is TGTGCCATCAAGAGAGACAGGCCCTCGTACGAGCAGTACTTC.